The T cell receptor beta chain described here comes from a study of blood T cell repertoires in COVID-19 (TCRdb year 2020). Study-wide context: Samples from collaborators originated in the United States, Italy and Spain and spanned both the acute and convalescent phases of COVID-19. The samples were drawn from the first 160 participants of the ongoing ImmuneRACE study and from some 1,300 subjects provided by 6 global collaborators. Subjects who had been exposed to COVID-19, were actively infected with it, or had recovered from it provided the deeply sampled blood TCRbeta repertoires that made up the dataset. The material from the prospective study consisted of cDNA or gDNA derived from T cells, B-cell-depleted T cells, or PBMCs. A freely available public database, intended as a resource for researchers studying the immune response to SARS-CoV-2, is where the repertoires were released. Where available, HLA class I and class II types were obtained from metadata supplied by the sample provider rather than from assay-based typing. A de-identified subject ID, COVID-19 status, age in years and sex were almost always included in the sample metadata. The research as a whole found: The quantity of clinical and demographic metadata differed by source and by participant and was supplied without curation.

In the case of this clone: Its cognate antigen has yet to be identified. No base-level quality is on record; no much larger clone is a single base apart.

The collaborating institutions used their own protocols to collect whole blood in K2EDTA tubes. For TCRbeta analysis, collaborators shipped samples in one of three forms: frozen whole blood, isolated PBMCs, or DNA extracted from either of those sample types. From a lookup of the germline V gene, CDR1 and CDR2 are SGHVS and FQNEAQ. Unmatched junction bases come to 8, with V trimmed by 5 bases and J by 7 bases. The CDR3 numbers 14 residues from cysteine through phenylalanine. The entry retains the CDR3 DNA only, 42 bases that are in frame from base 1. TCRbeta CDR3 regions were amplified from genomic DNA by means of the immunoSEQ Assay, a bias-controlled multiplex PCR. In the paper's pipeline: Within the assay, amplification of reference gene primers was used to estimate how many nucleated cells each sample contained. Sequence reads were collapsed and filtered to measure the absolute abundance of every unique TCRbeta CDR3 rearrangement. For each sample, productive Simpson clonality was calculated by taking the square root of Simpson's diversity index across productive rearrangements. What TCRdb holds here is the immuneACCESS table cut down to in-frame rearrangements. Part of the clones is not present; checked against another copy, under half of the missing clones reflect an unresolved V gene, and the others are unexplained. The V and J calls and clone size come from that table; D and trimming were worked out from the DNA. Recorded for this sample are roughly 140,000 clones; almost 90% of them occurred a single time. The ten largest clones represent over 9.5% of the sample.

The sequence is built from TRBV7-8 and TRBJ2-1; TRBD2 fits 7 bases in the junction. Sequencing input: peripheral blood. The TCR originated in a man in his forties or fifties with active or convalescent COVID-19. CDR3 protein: CASSPLAVGNEQFF. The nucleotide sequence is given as TGTGCCAGCAGCCCGCTAGCGGTGGGGAATGAGCAGTTCTTC.